These T cell receptor beta chains were read from a single sample in a study of blood T cell repertoires in COVID-19. Here immunoSEQ multiplex PCR was the method, and the copy in TCRdb shows in-frame clones only, minus some. The data contain some 310,000 clones, 90% of them singletons. The sequenced sample consisted of peripheral blood. The receptors here all came from a woman aged 40-49 years with COVID-19, enrolled during active disease. Each CDR3 is given with its conserved first and last residue. D genes are given only for firm matches. A clone size is listed for some rows: how often the clone was seen (once, few, many), or a class if it is expanded.

D,V,J,size,DNA,CDR3
.,TRBV4-1,TRBJ1-2,.,TGCGCCAGCAGCCAAGTAACAGGGATTGGATACTATGGCTACACCTTC,CASSQVTGIGYYGYTF
.,TRBV6-5,TRBJ1-3,few,TGTGCCAGCAGTTACGGGGGGGCGGGAAACACCATATATTTT,CASSYGGAGNTIYF
.,TRBV5-1,TRBJ2-1,once,TGCGCCAGCAGCTTGGAACTACTACGAGTCAATGAGCAGTTCTTC,CASSLELLRVNEQFF
.,TRBV9,TRBJ1-1,.,TGTGCCAGCAGCCTCCCCGTGGGGCCCGACACTGAAGCTTTCTTT,CASSLPVGPDTEAFF
.,TRBV20-1,TRBJ1-3,.,TGCAGTGCTAGTACCGGTAGCTCTGGAAACACCATATATTTT,CSASTGSSGNTIYF
.,TRBV7-3,TRBJ1-6,.,TGTGCCAGCAGCACGGGAAATTCACCCCTCCACTTT,CASSTGNSPLHF
.,TRBV4-3,TRBJ2-7,.,TGCGCCAGCAGCCATGACAGGTTTGGCACCTACGAGCAGTACTTC,CASSHDRFGTYEQYF
.,TRBV10-2,TRBJ2-5,.,TGCGCCAGCAGTGACGAGGCCCAAACCTGGGAGACCCAGTACTTC,CASSDEAQTWETQYF
.,TRBV5-1,TRBJ2-3,.,TGCGCCAGCAGCTTACACAGGGGGCTGCCGGGACTAGTTCGAGATACGCAGTATTTT,CASSLHRGLPGLVRDTQYF
TRBD1,TRBV6-5,TRBJ2-1,.,TGTGCCAGCAGTTACTCGACAGGGGGCTACGGCAATGAGCAGTTCTTC,CASSYSTGGYGNEQFF
TRBD2,TRBV28,TRBJ2-7,.,TGTGCCAGCAGGCGTAGCGGGGCGAACGCCTACGAGCAGTACTTC,CASRRSGANAYEQYF
TRBD1,TRBV9,TRBJ2-7,.,TGTGCCAGCAGCGTAGAGACAGGGGGCTTCTACGAGCAGTACTTC,CASSVETGGFYEQYF
.,TRBV27,TRBJ1-2,.,TGTGCCAGCAGGAGGAGGGAGAGCTATGGCTACACCTTC,CASRRRESYGYTF
.,TRBV7-2,TRBJ2-1,once,TGTGCCAGCAGCGTCCAGCGGTCCCCAAACAATGAGCAGTTCTTC,CASSVQRSPNNEQFF
.,TRBV5-6,TRBJ1-1,.,TGTGCCAGCAGCTTCCTCGGCGGTTGGGCGGGGGGCGGAGGAGCTTTCTTT,CASSFLGGWAGGGGAFF
TRBD1,TRBV27,TRBJ2-7,.,TGTGCCAGCAGTTTACTAATAGCTCGGGACAGGGACGAGCAGTACTTC,CASSLLIARDRDEQYF
.,TRBV2,TRBJ1-1,.,TGTGCCAGCAGGACGGGACACCCATTAGGGGCGAACACTGAAGCTTTCTTT,CASRTGHPLGANTEAFF
.,TRBV16,TRBJ1-6,.,TGTGCCAGCAGCCCTGAGGGGGGGGCGCAGAGTTCACCCCTCCACTTT,CASSPEGGAQSSPLHF
.,TRBV7-2,TRBJ2-4,.,TGTGCCAGCAGCTTATACAGGGAAACGAACATTCAGTACTTC,CASSLYRETNIQYF
TRBD1,TRBV6-6,TRBJ1-1,.,TGTGCCAGCAGTTACATCGGGACAGGGGTCACTGAAGCTTTCTTT,CASSYIGTGVTEAFF
TRBD2,TRBV4-3,TRBJ2-7,.,TGCGCCAGCAGCCAAGCCGGGGCGGGAGTCTACGAGCAGTACTTC,CASSQAGAGVYEQYF